This entry is about one T cell receptor (beta chain). What it binds is unknown. Alongside a J-beta primer mix, a sample-barcoded 5' primer served in a second PCR lasting 7 to 11 cycles. A template-switch adaptor that had 12 random nucleotides put a tag on each cDNA molecule. From each sample, at least 2.5 million paired-end reads containing CDR3 were obtained. TCRdb called the 5' RACE reads again in MiXCR, with one record for every CDR3 protein. The table lists 540,000 or so distinct CDR3 sequences, 40% to 55% of them singletons. The data belong to a study of blood T cells in healthy people across ages. Study conclusions and caveats: A greater number of naive CD4+ cells and higher diversity distinguished long-lived donors from aged donors.

Germline V gives CDR1 MNHEY, CDR2 SVGAGI. The CDR3 contains 17 residues. With 1 base clipped from V and 5 bases from J, the junction kept 13 bases outside the gene matches. Specimen: blood. The chain combines TRBV6-5 with TRBJ2-7; 8 bases agree with TRBD1. The source of this sequence is a man of 80 years or more in good health. This CDR3 reads CASSYLGRTGNSHEQYF. CDR3 coding DNA: TGTGCCAGCAGTTACTTGGGAAGGACAGGGAACTCGCACGAGCAGTACTTC.